This T cell receptor beta chain was sequenced in a study of blood T cell repertoires in COVID-19. Overall study context: COVID-19 samples, acute and convalescent, were from the United States, Italy and Spain.

Repertoires were generated with immunoSEQ multiplex PCR, while TCRdb's copy carries only in-frame clones and drops some. This table has about 160,000 clones, roughly 90% appearing once. The germline CDR1 and CDR2 sequences are SGHTS and YDEGEE. Trimming took 1 base from V and 8 from J, leaving 15 bases between them. This CDR3 has 14 residues. Cohort placement rested on clinical history that participants reported themselves. The chain carries TRBV5-8 and TRBJ1-2; perhaps TRBD1 as D (6 bases). The clonotype was recovered from a woman between 45 and 60 years old who had recovered from COVID-19. The sample taken for sequencing was PBMCs or T cells enriched from blood (not recorded which). CDR3 residues: CASSLTHRELGYTF. The CDR3 DNA reads as TGTGCCAGCAGCTTGACCCACAGGGAATTAGGCTACACCTTC.